Detailed here is one T cell receptor beta chain. The sample originates from a study of blood T cell repertoires in COVID-19. Across the whole study: The origin of the acute and convalescent COVID-19 samples was the United States, Italy and Spain. Sources were T cells, B-cell-depleted T cells, or PBMCs; the material itself was cDNA or gDNA.

In the original workflow: Estimates of nucleated cell counts were drawn from the amplification of reference gene primers. Method: immunoSEQ multiplex PCR; TCRdb's copy keeps in-frame clones and lacks some. The DNA was the basis for D and trimming; V, J and clone size are from that table. The table records 93,000 or so clones, about 86% of them present only once. The clonotype was recovered from a human donor in a cohort sampled during active COVID-19. Sample: peripheral blood.

The CDR3 nucleotides are TGCGCCAGCAGTCTTCGGCGGAATCAGCCCCAGCATTTT. This encodes CASSLRRNQPQHF. The rearrangement joins TRBV23-1 to TRBJ1-5, with D unresolved. TRBV23-1 is an open reading frame whose function is uncertain. CDR3 length: 13 residues. With 4 bases removed from V and 4 bases from J, the gap between germline ends came to 8 bases.